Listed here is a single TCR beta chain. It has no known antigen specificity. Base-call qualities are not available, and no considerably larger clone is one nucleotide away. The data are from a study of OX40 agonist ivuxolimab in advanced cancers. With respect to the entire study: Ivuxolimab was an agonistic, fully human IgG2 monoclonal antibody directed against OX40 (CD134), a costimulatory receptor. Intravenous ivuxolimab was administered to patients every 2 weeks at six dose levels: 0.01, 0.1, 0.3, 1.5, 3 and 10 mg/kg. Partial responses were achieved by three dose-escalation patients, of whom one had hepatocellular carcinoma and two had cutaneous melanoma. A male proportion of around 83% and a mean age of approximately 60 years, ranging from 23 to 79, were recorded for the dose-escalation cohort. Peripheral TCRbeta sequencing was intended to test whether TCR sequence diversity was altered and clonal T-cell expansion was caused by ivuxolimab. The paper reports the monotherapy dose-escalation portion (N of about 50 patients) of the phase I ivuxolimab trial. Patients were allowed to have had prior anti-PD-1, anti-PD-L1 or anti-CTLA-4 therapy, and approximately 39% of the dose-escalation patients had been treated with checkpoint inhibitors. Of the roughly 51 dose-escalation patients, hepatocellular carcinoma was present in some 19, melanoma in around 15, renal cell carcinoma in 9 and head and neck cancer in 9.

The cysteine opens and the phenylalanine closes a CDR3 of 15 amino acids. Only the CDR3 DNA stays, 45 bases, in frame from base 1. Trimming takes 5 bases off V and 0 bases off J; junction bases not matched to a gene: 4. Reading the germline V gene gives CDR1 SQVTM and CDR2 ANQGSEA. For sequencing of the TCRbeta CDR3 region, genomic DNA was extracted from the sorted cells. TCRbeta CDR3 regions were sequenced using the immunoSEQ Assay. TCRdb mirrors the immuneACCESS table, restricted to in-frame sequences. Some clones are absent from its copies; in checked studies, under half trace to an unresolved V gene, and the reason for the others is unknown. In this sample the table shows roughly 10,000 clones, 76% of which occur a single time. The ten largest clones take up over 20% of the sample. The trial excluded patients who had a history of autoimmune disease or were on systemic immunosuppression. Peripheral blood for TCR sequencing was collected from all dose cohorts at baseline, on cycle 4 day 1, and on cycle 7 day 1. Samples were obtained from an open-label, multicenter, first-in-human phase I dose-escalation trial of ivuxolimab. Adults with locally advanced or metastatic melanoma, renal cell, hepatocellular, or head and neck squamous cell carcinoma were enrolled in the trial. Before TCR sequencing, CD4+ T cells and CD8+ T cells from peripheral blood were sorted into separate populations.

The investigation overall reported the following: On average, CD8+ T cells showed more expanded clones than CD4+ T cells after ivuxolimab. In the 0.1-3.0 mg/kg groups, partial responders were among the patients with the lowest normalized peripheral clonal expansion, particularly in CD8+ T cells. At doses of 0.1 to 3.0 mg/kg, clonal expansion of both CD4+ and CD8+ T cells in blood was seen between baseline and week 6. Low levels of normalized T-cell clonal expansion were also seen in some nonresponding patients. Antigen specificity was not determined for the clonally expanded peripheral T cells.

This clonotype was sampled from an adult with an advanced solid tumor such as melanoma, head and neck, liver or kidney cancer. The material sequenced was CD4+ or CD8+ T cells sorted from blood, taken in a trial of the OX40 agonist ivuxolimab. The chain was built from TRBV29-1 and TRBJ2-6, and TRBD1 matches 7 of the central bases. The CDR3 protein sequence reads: CSVRQGPSGANVLTF. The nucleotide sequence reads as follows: TGCAGCGTTCGACAGGGCCCCTCTGGGGCCAACGTCCTGACTTTC.